These T cell receptor beta chains were read from a single sample in a study of cytomegalovirus exposure and HLA in healthy donors. Generated by immunoSEQ multiplex PCR, the TCRdb table keeps only in-frame clones and is missing some. This specimen shows some 110,000 clones; the ten leading clones hold around 2.2%. Sequencing input: PBMCs. Receptor source: a man in his forties in good health and CMV-seronegative. CDR3s include the opening cysteine and the closing phenylalanine or tryptophan. D genes are given only for firm matches.

>TRBV4-2|TRBD1|TRBJ1-1
CASSLTGVRENTEAFF
TGTGCCAGCAGCCTTACAGGGGTTCGCGAGAACACTGAAGCTTTCTTT
>TRBV13|-|TRBJ2-1
CASSSLGAGSSNEQFF
TGTGCCAGCAGCTCCCTGGGGGCAGGGTCCAGCAATGAGCAGTTCTTC
>TRBV20-1|TRBD1|TRBJ1-2
CSARATGGYTF
TGCAGTGCTAGGGCGACAGGGGGCTACACCTTC
>TRBV2|-|TRBJ2-4
CASKDRTEAKNIQYF
TGTGCCAGCAAGGATCGAACAGAGGCCAAAAACATTCAGTACTTC
>TRBV28|-|TRBJ1-1
CASSYPPSYQGRAFF
TGTGCCAGCAGTTACCCCCCCTCATACCAGGGTCGCGCTTTCTTT
>TRBV10-3|TRBD1|TRBJ1-1
CAINRQGGMNTEAFF
TGTGCCATCAACAGACAGGGTGGCATGAACACTGAAGCTTTCTTT
>TRBV2|-|TRBJ1-1
CASSRPGSEAFF
TGTGCCAGCAGCCGACCGGGTTCTGAAGCTTTCTTT
>TRBV30|TRBD1|TRBJ1-4
CAWTRSGTGSKKLFF
TGTGCCTGGACCCGCAGTGGGACAGGGTCGAAAAAACTGTTTTTT
>TRBV30|-|TRBJ2-3
CAWSRPGTDTQYF
TGTGCCTGGAGTCGCCCGGGCACAGATACGCAGTATTTT
>TRBV5-3|-|TRBJ1-2
CARSRGDGANYGYTF
TGTGCCAGAAGCCGCGGGGACGGTGCTAACTATGGCTACACCTTC
>TRBV5-6|TRBD1|TRBJ2-1
CASSLGPGQIYNEQFF
TGTGCCAGCAGCTTGGGCCCGGGACAGATATACAATGAGCAGTTCTTC
>TRBV9|-|TRBJ1-2
CASSPLQGSYTF
TGTGCCAGCAGCCCTCTCCAGGGAAGCTACACCTTC
>TRBV7-9|TRBD1|TRBJ2-6
CASSHTGQGNTGANVLTF
TGTGCCAGCAGCCACACGGGACAGGGGAATACTGGGGCCAACGTCCTGACTTTC
>TRBV10-1|-|TRBJ2-7
CASSEGGLSSYEQYF
TGCGCCAGCAGTGAAGGAGGACTTAGCTCCTACGAGCAGTACTTC
>TRBV5-4|TRBD2|TRBJ2-3
CASSPGGTSGTDTQYF
TGTGCCAGCAGCCCGGGAGGGACTAGCGGCACAGATACGCAGTATTTT
>TRBV7-9|-|TRBJ2-3
CASSLNPLVYTQYF
TGTGCCAGCAGCCTCAACCCACTAGTGTATACGCAGTATTTT
>TRBV5-6|TRBD2|TRBJ2-2
CASSSLAGANTGELFF
TGTGCCAGCAGCTCCCTAGCGGGCGCGAACACCGGGGAGCTGTTTTTT
>TRBV10-2|-|TRBJ2-7
CASFAVVSETIYEQYF
TGCGCCAGCTTCGCAGTTGTGTCGGAGACCATCTACGAGCAGTACTTC
>TRBV6-1|TRBD1|TRBJ2-7
CASTGSGTGREQYF
TGTGCCAGCACCGGATCCGGGACAGGGAGGGAGCAGTACTTC
>TRBV11-2|-|TRBJ2-5
CASSAGLPQETQYF
TGTGCCAGCAGCGCAGGACTGCCCCAAGAGACCCAGTACTTC
>TRBV2|TRBD2|TRBJ2-3
CASSDIQLAGGPTDTQYF
TGTGCCAGCAGTGATATTCAACTAGCGGGGGGACCCACAGATACGCAGTATTTT
>TRBV7-9|-|TRBJ1-5
CASSLVSPQVLNQPQHF
TGTGCCAGCAGCTTAGTCTCCCCACAGGTTCTCAATCAGCCCCAGCATTTT
>TRBV6-4|-|TRBJ2-7
CASRRRDIRGTYEQYF
TGTGCCAGCAGGCGCCGGGACATCCGAGGCACCTACGAGCAGTACTTC
>TRBV11-3|TRBD1|TRBJ2-5
CASSLGGLDRIETQYF
TGTGCCAGCAGCTTAGGAGGTCTGGACAGGATAGAGACCCAGTACTTC
>TRBV19|TRBD1|TRBJ2-6
CASSVSGGSSGANVLTF
TGTGCCAGTAGTGTCTCAGGGGGCAGCTCTGGGGCCAACGTCCTGACTTTC
>TRBV7-2|-|TRBJ2-5
CASSLEQFDETQYF
TGTGCCAGCAGCTTAGAACAGTTTGACGAGACCCAGTACTTC
>TRBV10-2|-|TRBJ1-1
CASSSGDPEAFF
TGCGCCAGCAGCTCAGGTGATCCTGAAGCTTTCTTT
>TRBV5-6|TRBD2|TRBJ2-7
CASSTTASTSGRSYEQYF
TGTGCCAGCAGCACCACCGCCTCCACTAGCGGGAGGTCGTACGAGCAGTACTTC
>TRBV6-5|TRBD2|TRBJ2-7
CASSIRGRYYEQYF
TGTGCCAGCAGTATACGCGGGAGGTATTACGAGCAGTACTTC
>TRBV7-9|-|TRBJ1-2
CASSLGGQEANYGYTF
TGTGCCAGCAGCTTAGGGGGCCAGGAAGCTAACTATGGCTACACCTTC
>TRBV7-9|-|TRBJ1-2
CASSPSILGRTDYGYTF
TGTGCCAGCAGCCCATCCATTTTGGGGAGGACGGACTATGGCTACACCTTC
>TRBV4-2|TRBD2|TRBJ2-3
CASSQVSTAGVSDTQYF
TGTGCCAGCAGCCAAGTCTCCACAGCGGGAGTTTCAGATACGCAGTATTTT
>TRBV9|-|TRBJ2-7
CASSEGVGPLYEQYF
TGTGCCAGCAGCGAGGGAGTAGGGCCTTTGTACGAGCAGTACTTC
>TRBV7-2|TRBD2|TRBJ2-2
CASSLMVAGGHPNTGELFF
TGTGCCAGCAGCTTAATGGTAGCGGGAGGGCACCCGAACACCGGGGAGCTGTTTTTT
>TRBV27|TRBD2|TRBJ2-7
CASSSLLRTSGVSSYEQYF
TGTGCCAGCAGTTCCCTCCTCAGGACTAGCGGGGTTAGCTCCTACGAGCAGTACTTC
>TRBV7-2|-|TRBJ2-7
CASTSTPASFNEQYF
TGTGCCAGCACCTCGACCCCGGCTAGCTTTAACGAGCAGTACTTC
>TRBV30|TRBD2|TRBJ2-3
CAWSPGLATDTQYF
TGTGCCTGGAGCCCGGGACTAGCGACAGATACGCAGTATTTT
>TRBV2|TRBD1|TRBJ1-2
CAASRDRGYYGYTF
TGTGCCGCCTCCCGGGACAGGGGGTACTATGGCTACACCTTC
>TRBV5-1|-|TRBJ2-1
CASSGGTVDEQFF
TGCGCCAGCAGCGGGGGGACTGTCGATGAGCAGTTCTTC
>TRBV5-6|TRBD1|TRBJ2-7
CASSARSRGIYEQYF
TGTGCCAGCAGCGCGAGGTCCAGGGGGATCTACGAGCAGTACTTC
>TRBV19|TRBD2|TRBJ2-1
CASSNSGNPPYNEQFF
TGTGCCAGTAGTAATAGCGGGAACCCGCCCTACAATGAGCAGTTCTTC
>TRBV7-2|TRBD2|TRBJ2-3
CASSWGGAGGTDTQYF
TGTGCCAGCAGCTGGGGTGGGGCGGGAGGGACAGATACGCAGTATTTT
>TRBV6-6|TRBD1|TRBJ2-7
CASSFQGQGYEQYF
TGTGCCAGCAGTTTCCAGGGACAGGGATACGAGCAGTACTTC
>TRBV6-5|TRBD2|TRBJ2-1
CASSSTVLAGSNEQFF
TGTGCCAGCAGTTCTACGGTACTAGCGGGATCCAATGAGCAGTTCTTC
>TRBV7-9|TRBD1|TRBJ2-1
CASSLRDRGHYNEQFF
TGTGCCAGCAGCTTAAGGGACAGGGGGCACTACAATGAGCAGTTCTTC
>TRBV7-8|TRBD2|TRBJ2-7
CASSHRNWAGGYEQYF
TGTGCCAGCAGCCACCGGAACTGGGCGGGAGGCTACGAGCAGTACTTC
>TRBV6-5|TRBD1|TRBJ1-2
CASSYSRTGGGYTF
TGTGCCAGCAGTTACTCGAGGACAGGTGGTGGCTACACCTTC
>TRBV5-8|-|TRBJ2-1
CASSPEDSYNEQFF
TGTGCCAGCAGCCCCGAGGACTCCTACAATGAGCAGTTCTTC
>TRBV5-1|-|TRBJ2-7
CASSSTEAYEQYF
TGCGCCAGCAGCTCGACAGAAGCCTACGAGCAGTACTTC
>TRBV11-3|-|TRBJ1-2
CASSSDFGADGYTF
TGTGCCAGCAGCTCCGATTTCGGTGCCGATGGCTACACCTTC
>TRBV6-5|-|TRBJ1-2
CASTPGRHNYGYTF
TGTGCCAGCACTCCAGGAAGGCATAACTATGGCTACACCTTC
>TRBV7-9|TRBD2|TRBJ2-1
CASNLWAGARNEQFF
TGTGCCAGCAACTTGTGGGCGGGAGCCAGAAATGAGCAGTTCTTC
>TRBV10-3|TRBD2|TRBJ2-7
CAISESGLAGQFF
TGTGCCATCAGTGAGTCCGGACTAGCGGGACAATTTTTC
>TRBV2|-|TRBJ2-4
CASSRWDLVGGGVAKNIQYF
TGTGCCAGCAGCCGCTGGGACTTGGTAGGAGGGGGGGTAGCCAAAAACATTCAGTACTTC